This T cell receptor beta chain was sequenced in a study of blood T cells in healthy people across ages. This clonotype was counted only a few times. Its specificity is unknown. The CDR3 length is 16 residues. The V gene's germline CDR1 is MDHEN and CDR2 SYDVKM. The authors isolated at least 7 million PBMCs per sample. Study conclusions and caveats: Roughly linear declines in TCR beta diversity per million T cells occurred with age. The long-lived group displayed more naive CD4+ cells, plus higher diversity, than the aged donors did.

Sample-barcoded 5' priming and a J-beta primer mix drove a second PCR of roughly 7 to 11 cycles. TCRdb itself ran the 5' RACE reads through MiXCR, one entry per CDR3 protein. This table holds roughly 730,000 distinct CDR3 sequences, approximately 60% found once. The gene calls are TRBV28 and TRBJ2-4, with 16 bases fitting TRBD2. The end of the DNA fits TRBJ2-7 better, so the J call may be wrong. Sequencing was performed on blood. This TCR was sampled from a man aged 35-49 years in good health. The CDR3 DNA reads TGTGCCAGCAGTCTGGGACTAGCGGGAGGGCTGGACGAGCAGTACTTC. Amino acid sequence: CASSLGLAGGLDEQYF.